The 7 T cell receptor beta chains below come from one sample, sequenced in a study of regulatory T cells in long-lasting Graves disease. Time point given: newly diagnosed GD, antithyroid drugs for less than 3 months. PBMC-extracted RNA yielded the TCR library. Arm-PCR of CDR3 regions and iRepertoire HTBI primers were used to build TCR beta libraries. MiXCR, applied by TCRdb to the multiplex PCR reads, yields one record per CDR3 protein. This sample has under 400,000 distinct CDR3 sequences, with approximately 15% found just once. These records were also assigned to another study, of T cells in Graves' hyperthyroidism and ophthalmopathy.

The material was peripheral blood mononuclear cells (PBMCs), obtained at new diagnosis, from a patient treated with antithyroid drugs. These receptors came from a man aged 35-49 years with Graves disease.

The chain carries TRBV7-9 and TRBJ1-4, with D maybe TRBD1 (6 bases). Germline V gene sequence: CDR1 SEHNR, CDR2 FQNEAQ (reference sequence). This CDR3 contains 14 residues. Trimming took off 5 bases at V and 0 bases at J, with 7 bases between the two ends. CDR3 sequence (DNA): TGTGCCAGCAGCCGGACAGCAACTAATGAAAAACTGTTTTTT. Translating it yields CASSRTATNEKLFF.

The V and J genes are TRBV6-1 and TRBJ1-5, with 7 bases aligning to TRBD1. Germline CDR1 reads MNHNS; CDR2 reads SASEGT. The trim removed 6 bases at V and 2 bases at J, leaving 13 bases unmatched. CDR3 length equals 17 residues. Here the CDR3 reads CASSTRDQGVGNQPQHF. DNA for the CDR3: TGTGCCAGCAGCACGCGGGATCAGGGGGTTGGCAATCAGCCCCAGCATTTT.

The chain couples TRBV28 to TRBJ2-5; either TRBD1 or TRBD2 may supply D (6 bases each). Trimming cost V 7 bases and J 1 base, with 10 bases left between them. Looked up from germline, CDR1 is MDHEN and CDR2 is SYDVKM. The CDR3 is 13 residues long. As DNA, the CDR3 is TGTGCCAGCACTCGGGGGCCCCAAGAGACCCAGTACTTC. Amino acid sequence: CASTRGPQETQYF.

This clonotype came up many times. The rearrangement links TRBV27 to TRBJ2-2, with TRBD1 identical over 9 bases. The CDR3 is made up of 16 amino acids. Germline CDR1 and CDR2: MNHEY and SMNVEV (reference sequence). J lost 5 bases, V lost 4 bases, and 8 bases had no gene match. CDR3: CASSSTGTGPTGELFF. CDR3 bases: TGTGCCAGCAGTTCCACCGGGACAGGGCCGACCGGGGAGCTGTTTTTT.

This clonotype has ten or more counts. The chain joins TRBV7-8 to TRBJ2-3; D gene uncertain. This CDR3 comprises 16 residues. Trimming stripped 0 bases from V and 2 bases from J, with 12 bases between. The germline CDR1 and CDR2 sequences are SGHVS and FQNEAQ. The CDR3 reads CASSLAFRGTTDTQYF. The CDR3 DNA sequence: TGTGCCAGCAGCTTAGCCTTCCGCGGAACCACAGATACGCAGTATTTT.

This clonotype was picked up many times. V gene TRBV29-1 combines with J gene TRBJ1-1; D call uncertain. Per the germline V gene, CDR1 is SQVTM and CDR2 is ANQGSEA. The CDR3 covers 11 residues. Between the trimmed V and J ends, which lost 6 bases and 7 bases, there was a span of 12 bases. The CDR3 nucleotides are TGCAGCGTGCGGTTGAGTGGTGAAGCTTTCTTT. Its translation is CSVRLSGEAFF. Full variable domain (missing parts from reference TRBV29-1 and TRBJ1-1): SAVISQKPSRDICQRGTSLTIQCQVDSQVTMMFWYRQQPGQSLTLIATANQGSEATYESGFVIDKFPISRPNLTFSTLTVSNMSPEDSSIYLCSVRLSGEAFFGQGTRLTVV.

V gene TRBV7-9 combines with J gene TRBJ2-3; the match to TRBD1 covers 10 bases. There are 16 residues in the CDR3. Per germline, CDR1 SEHNR and CDR2 FQNEAQ (reference sequence). V lost 5 bases to trimming and J lost 3 bases; unmatched junction nucleotides: 8. This CDR3 reads CASSAPTGGSTDTQYF. DNA for the CDR3: TGTGCCAGCAGCGCCCCGACAGGGGGCTCTACAGATACGCAGTATTTT.